The 25 T cell receptor beta chains below all came from one sample that was sequenced in a study of cytomegalovirus exposure and HLA in healthy donors. PCR amplification relied on 60 Vbeta primers (plus 13 Jbeta primers). The table came from immunoSEQ multiplex PCR; TCRdb's copy has only in-frame clones and leaves some out. Of roughly 130,000 clones listed, around 90% are singletons. The sequenced material came from PBMCs. Every receptor here comes from a woman aged 40-49 years in good health and CMV-seronegative.

The V and J genes are TRBV5-1 and TRBJ1-2, with 7 positions matching TRBD1. The CDR3 has 13 amino acids. J gave up 4 bases and V 5 bases, and 5 bases lay outside the gene matches. CDR1 is SGHRS and CDR2 is YFSETQ in the germline V gene. DNA for the CDR3: TGCGCCAGCAGTCAAGGGGGCGCCTATGGCTACACCTTC. Amino acid sequence: CASSQGGAYGYTF.

The V and J genes are TRBV10-3 and TRBJ2-7, with a possible D match to TRBD2 (6 bases). V was pared by 2 bases and J by 3 bases, with 14 bases between. This CDR3 spans 15 amino acids. The germline gives CDR1 ENHRY, CDR2 SYGVKD. Here the CDR3 DNA reads TGTGCCATCAGTGAGGGGGTAGCGGATTACTACGAGCAGTACTTC. This codes for CAISEGVADYYEQYF.

This rearrangement joins TRBV11-3 to TRBJ2-7; TRBD1 agrees at 8 bases. Losses at the gene ends were 6 bases for V and 0 bases for J; bases not matched to a gene: 7. This CDR3 contains 15 residues. Germline V gene sequence: CDR1 SGHNT, CDR2 YENEEA. The CDR3 is CASRLPGQASYEQYF. The CDR3 region has the DNA TGTGCCAGCAGACTACCGGGACAGGCCTCCTACGAGCAGTACTTC.

The chain combines TRBV6-5 with TRBJ2-5, with a possible D match to TRBD2 (6 bases). In germline, CDR1 is MNHEY, CDR2 SVGAGI. CDR3 length: 13 amino acids. The V gene lost 5 bases and the J gene lost 8 bases, with 15 bases spanning the gap. This CDR3 is CASSPTGGVTQYF. The CDR3 DNA follows: TGTGCCAGCAGTCCCACCGGGGGAGTAACCCAGTACTTC.

This rearrangement joins TRBV19 to TRBJ2-5; D gene uncertain. CDR1 is LNHDA, CDR2 SQIVND, per germline (reference sequence). V lost 6 bases to trimming and J lost 5 bases, with 10 bases between them. The CDR3 totals 12 residues. The CDR3 here is CASSQAGETQYF. The CDR3 DNA sequence: TGTGCCAGTAGCCAGGCTGGGGAGACCCAGTACTTC.

The rearrangement joins TRBV7-8 to TRBJ1-3, with no clear D. Trimming took 1 base from V and 4 from J, leaving 5 bases between them. This CDR3 region has 13 residues. The germline gives CDR1 SGHVS, CDR2 FQNEAQ. In nucleotides, the CDR3 is TGTGCCAGCAGCTTAGACACAGGAAACACCATATATTTT. Its translation is CASSLDTGNTIYF.

The CDR3 sequence: CASTPGGGVGETQYF. CDR3 DNA: TGTGCCAGCACCCCCGGCGGCGGGGTTGGTGAGACCCAGTACTTC. This chain connects TRBV5-5 to TRBJ2-5, with D maybe TRBD2 (6 bases). This CDR3 contains 15 residues. Germline lookup yields CDR1 SGHKS and CDR2 YYEKEE (reference sequence). Trimming shortened V by 6 bases and J by 5 bases, and 20 bases separated the two germline ends. Together with reference TRBV5-5 and TRBJ2-5, the CDR3 gives the full variable domain: DAGVTQSPTHLIKTRGQQVTLRCSPISGHKSVSWYQQVLGQGPQFIFQYYEKEERGRGNFPDRFSARQFPNYSSELNVNALLLGDSALYLCASTPGGGVGETQYFGPGTRLLVL.

J is TRBJ2-1 and V is TRBV7-9, with 9 positions matching TRBD2. The CDR3 sequence is 14 residues long. V was pared by 10 bases and J by 4 bases, with 8 bases of the junction left unmatched. Per germline, CDR1 SEHNR and CDR2 FQNEAQ (reference sequence). The CDR3 loop is CATSREGRYNEQFF. The DNA of the CDR3 is TGTGCCACCTCGCGGGAGGGCCGTTACAATGAGCAGTTCTTC.

The chain joins TRBV28 to TRBJ2-5; D is possibly TRBD2 (6 bases). The germline V and J ends were trimmed by 6 bases and 2 bases, with 16 bases remaining between them. The germline gives CDR1 MDHEN, CDR2 SYDVKM. This CDR3 is 15 amino acids long. The chain's CDR3 is CASSPLLARQETQYF. The CDR3 nucleotides read TGTGCCAGCAGCCCCCTCCTAGCGAGGCAAGAGACCCAGTACTTC.

The chain combines TRBV11-2 with TRBJ2-5; D is perhaps TRBD1 (8 bases). The V and J ends lost 1 base and 5 bases respectively, with 14 bases between them. The CDR3 has 15 residues. Germline V gives CDR1 SGHAT, CDR2 FQNNGV. Here the CDR3 reads CASSLGNRGGETQYF. In DNA form, the CDR3 reads TGTGCCAGCAGCTTAGGCAACAGGGGGGGGGAGACCCAGTACTTC.

This clone was detected a few times. The chain is built from TRBV6-1 and TRBJ1-2; D is uncertain. Deletions cut 2 bases from V and 2 bases from J, with 12 bases between. CDR1 MNHNS and CDR2 SASEGT come from the germline V gene. This CDR3 comprises 15 residues. CDR3 amino acids: CASSETITENYGYTF. The CDR3 DNA reads TGTGCCAGCAGTGAAACCATAACAGAGAACTATGGCTACACCTTC.

This clone was observed a single time. This rearrangement joins TRBV6-5 to TRBJ2-5, with D unresolved. Between the trimmed V and J ends, which lost 2 bases and 5 bases, there was a span of 12 bases. CDR1 is MNHEY, CDR2 SVGAGI, per germline. The CDR3 is 14 residues long. In nucleotides, the CDR3 is TGTGCCAGCAGTTACCTCCGAGATCCTGAGACCCAGTACTTC. It codes for CASSYLRDPETQYF.

This clone showed up just a few times. The V gene is TRBV5-6, the J gene TRBJ1-5, with D tentatively TRBD1 (6 bases). Trimming left V 4 bases short and J 4 bases short, with 15 bases between. The CDR3 runs to 15 residues. Germline CDR1 SGHDT, CDR2 YYEEEE. The CDR3 DNA reads as TGTGCCAGCAGCGTCCAGGGGAGTGGTAATCAGCCCCAGCATTTT. Protein: CASSVQGSGNQPQHF.

The genes are TRBV27 and TRBJ1-2; D possibly corresponds to TRBD1 (6 bases). The ends were cut back, 6 bases at V and 10 bases at J, with 15 bases in the middle. Germline V gene sequence: CDR1 MNHEY, CDR2 SMNVEV (reference sequence). The CDR3 runs to 12 residues. The CDR3 spells CASRPMTGDYTF. In DNA form, the CDR3 reads TGTGCCAGCAGACCGATGACAGGCGACTACACCTTC.

This chain uses TRBV27 with TRBJ2-2; tentative D call: TRBD2 (6 bases). The CDR3 has 15 residues. CDR1 MNHEY and CDR2 SMNVEV come from the germline V gene (reference sequence). Trimming removed 7 bases from V and 7 bases from J, with 19 bases in between. Here the CDR3 reads CASTFGGWEGGELFF. Written as DNA, the CDR3 is TGTGCCAGCACCTTCGGAGGGTGGGAAGGCGGGGAGCTGTTTTTT.

The chain links TRBV7-9 to TRBJ2-1; D may be TRBD1 (6 bases). CDR1 SEHNR and CDR2 FQNEAQ come from the germline V gene (reference sequence). V gave up 6 bases and J gave up 5 bases, with 17 bases separating them. The length of the CDR3 is 15 residues. Written as DNA, the CDR3 is TGTGCCAGCAGTTTATACCGGGACAACCACAATGAGCAGTTCTTC. Translating gives CASSLYRDNHNEQFF.

The chain recombines TRBV9 with TRBJ2-3; TRBD1 is a possible D gene (7 bases). The CDR3 runs to 16 residues. Trimming pared 4 bases from V and 5 bases from J, leaving 20 bases between. Germline CDR1 and CDR2: SGDLS and YYNGEE. CDR3: CASSPRYRGGRDTQYF. The CDR3 bases are TGTGCCAGCAGCCCCAGATACAGGGGAGGTAGAGATACGCAGTATTTT.

This clone has just one count. The chain combines TRBV11-2 with TRBJ2-2; D perhaps matches TRBD1 (5 bases). With 1 base removed from V and 7 bases from J, the gap between germline ends came to 10 bases. Germline values: CDR1 SGHAT, CDR2 FQNNGV. The CDR3 sequence is 14 residues long. CDR3 nucleotides: TGTGCCAGCAGCTTAGCCATAGGGGACGGGGAGCTGTTTTTT. Translated, it gives CASSLAIGDGELFF.

The chain is built from TRBV27 and TRBJ2-1; TRBD2 matches 8 bases. The CDR3 spans 13 residues. The ends lost 6 bases at V and 3 bases at J; junction bases unmatched: 1. The germline gives CDR1 MNHEY, CDR2 SMNVEV (reference sequence). The CDR3 nucleotides are TGTGCCAGCAGCCGGGAGGGCTACAATGAGCAGTTCTTC. As protein: CASSREGYNEQFF.

V usage is TRBV27 and J usage is TRBJ1-2, with D perhaps matching TRBD1 (6 bases). Germline V gene data show CDR1 as MNHEY and CDR2 as SMNVEV (reference sequence). Trimming took 2 bases from V and 6 from J, leaving 13 bases between them. This CDR3 is 14 amino acids long. The DNA of the CDR3 is TGTGCCAGCAGTTTAATCGACAGGCTGGATGGCTACACCTTC. This codes for CASSLIDRLDGYTF.

Here the CDR3 reads CASPPSGTGVSAPSYEQYF. The CDR3 region has the DNA TGTGCCAGCCCTCCCTCTGGGACAGGAGTATCAGCTCCGTCCTACGAGCAGTACTTC. The V call is TRBV28, the J call TRBJ2-7, with 8 positions matching TRBD1. Germline CDR1 and CDR2: MDHEN and SYDVKM. This CDR3 contains 19 residues. J gave up 1 base and V 8 bases, and 22 bases lay outside the gene matches.

V is TRBV7-8 and J is TRBJ2-7, with 8 bases aligning to TRBD2. The CDR3 totals 14 residues. The V segment lost 0 bases and the J segment 7 bases; nucleotides outside the gene matches: 5. Germline V gives CDR1 SGHVS, CDR2 FQNEAQ. CDR3 protein: CASSLAAGGSEQYF. The CDR3 coding sequence is TGTGCCAGCAGCTTAGCGGCGGGAGGTTCTGAGCAGTACTTC.

The rearrangement joins TRBV6-1 to TRBJ1-6; D perhaps matches TRBD1 (5 bases). The CDR3 contains 13 residues. In germline, CDR1 is MNHNS, CDR2 SASEGT. Trimming pared 7 bases from V and 3 bases from J, leaving 7 bases between. CDR3: CASIDSYNSPLHF. The DNA for the CDR3 is TGTGCCAGCATTGACAGCTATAATTCACCCCTCCACTTT.

This chain uses TRBV5-1 with TRBJ2-3; TRBD2 matches 8 bases. V lost 0 bases, J lost 5 bases, and 5 bases stayed unmatched. There are 15 residues in the CDR3. Germline lookup yields CDR1 SGHRS and CDR2 YFSETQ. CDR3 DNA sequence: TGCGCCAGCAGCTTGGGCGGGAGGTCCGTAGATACGCAGTATTTT. Translation gives CASSLGGRSVDTQYF.

The chain uses TRBV5-1 and TRBJ1-1; D not resolved. V lost 6 bases and J lost 1, with 16 bases in between. CDR3 length equals 15 residues. CDR1 is SGHRS and CDR2 is YFSETQ in the germline V gene. The CDR3 sequence is CASTTGGHRNTEAFF. CDR3 nucleotide sequence: TGCGCCAGCACAACCGGAGGGCACCGGAACACTGAAGCTTTCTTT.